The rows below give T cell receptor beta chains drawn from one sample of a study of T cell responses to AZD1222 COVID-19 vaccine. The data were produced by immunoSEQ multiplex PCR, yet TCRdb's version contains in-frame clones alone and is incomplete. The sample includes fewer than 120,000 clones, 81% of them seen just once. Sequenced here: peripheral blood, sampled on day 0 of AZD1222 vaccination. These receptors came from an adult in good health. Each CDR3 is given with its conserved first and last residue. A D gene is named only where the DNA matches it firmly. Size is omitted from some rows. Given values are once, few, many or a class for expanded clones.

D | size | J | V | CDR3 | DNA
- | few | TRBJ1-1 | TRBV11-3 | CASSPNPRTAPRAFF | TGTGCCAGCAGCCCCAACCCTCGGACGGCCCCGCGAGCTTTCTTT
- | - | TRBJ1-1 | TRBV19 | CASSIRGAAMNTEAFF | TGTGCCAGTAGTATTAGGGGGGCAGCGATGAACACTGAAGCTTTCTTT
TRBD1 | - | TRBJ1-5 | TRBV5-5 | CASSLNGQGNQPQHF | TGTGCCAGCAGCCTAAACGGACAGGGCAATCAGCCCCAGCATTTT
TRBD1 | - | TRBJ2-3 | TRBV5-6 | CASSYKGASTDTQYF | TGTGCCAGCAGCTATAAGGGGGCCAGCACAGATACGCAGTATTTT
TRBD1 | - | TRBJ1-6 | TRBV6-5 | CASSYSPGQGKSPLHF | TGTGCCAGCAGTTACTCTCCGGGACAGGGGAAATCACCCCTCCACTTT
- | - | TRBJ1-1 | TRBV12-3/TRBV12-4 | CASSPPVNTEAFF | TGTGCCAGCAGTCCGCCAGTAAACACTGAAGCTTTCTTT
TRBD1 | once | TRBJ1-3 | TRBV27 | CASSLAGTGGTTIYF | TGTGCCAGCAGTCTCGCCGGGACAGGGGGTACTACCATATATTTT
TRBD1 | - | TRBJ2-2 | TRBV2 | CASSPGDRVNGELFF | TGTGCCAGCAGTCCGGGGGACAGGGTTAACGGGGAGCTGTTTTTT
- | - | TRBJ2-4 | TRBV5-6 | CASSFFRDSDIQYF | TGTGCCAGCAGCTTCTTCCGGGACTCAGACATTCAGTACTTC
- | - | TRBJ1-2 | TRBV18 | CASSPRLAADGYTF | TGTGCCAGCTCACCACGTCTGGCAGCAGATGGCTACACCTTC
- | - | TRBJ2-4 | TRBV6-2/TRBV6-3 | CASSGQNLAKNIQYF | TGTGCCAGCAGTGGACAGAATTTAGCCAAAAACATTCAGTACTTC
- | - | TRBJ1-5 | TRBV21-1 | CASSNRRGPNQPQHF | TGTGCCAGCAGCAATCGGAGGGGGCCAAATCAGCCCCAGCATTTT
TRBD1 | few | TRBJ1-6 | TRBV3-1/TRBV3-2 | CASSLGQGTSPLHF | TGTGCCAGCAGCCTTGGACAGGGGACTTCACCCCTCCACTTT
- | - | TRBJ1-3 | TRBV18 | CASSPSGGTGNTIYF | TGTGCCAGCTCACCAAGCGGGGGAACGGGAAACACCATATATTTT
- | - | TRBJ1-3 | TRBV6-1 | CASSSTQGNTIYF | TGTGCCAGCAGCTCTACTCAGGGGAACACCATATATTTT
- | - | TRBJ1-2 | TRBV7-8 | CASSLGEGMHGYTF | TGTGCCAGCAGCTTGGGGGAGGGGATGCATGGCTACACCTTC
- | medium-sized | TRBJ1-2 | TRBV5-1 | CASSLDVRGRGYTF | TGCGCCAGCAGCTTGGACGTGAGGGGCCGGGGCTACACCTTC
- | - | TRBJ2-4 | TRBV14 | CASSQARGIAKNIQYF | TGTGCCAGCAGCCAAGCCCGGGGGATAGCCAAAAACATTCAGTACTTC
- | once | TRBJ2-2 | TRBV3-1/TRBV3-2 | CASSQEQNTGELFF | TGTGCCAGCAGCCAAGAACAGAACACCGGGGAGCTGTTTTTT
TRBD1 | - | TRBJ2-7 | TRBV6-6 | CASSKTGGRGEQYF | TGTGCCAGCAGTAAAACAGGGGGGAGAGGGGAGCAGTACTTC
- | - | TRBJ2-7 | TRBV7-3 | CASSSSQLGRQYF | TGTGCCAGCAGCTCCTCCCAATTAGGGCGGCAGTACTTC
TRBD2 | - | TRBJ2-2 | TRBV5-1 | CASSFGTSGTRFGELFF | TGCGCCAGCAGTTTCGGGACTAGCGGGACTCGATTCGGGGAGCTGTTTTTT
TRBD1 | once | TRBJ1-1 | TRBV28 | CASSLRTGNTEAFF | TGTGCCAGCAGTCTGCGGACAGGGAACACTGAAGCTTTCTTT
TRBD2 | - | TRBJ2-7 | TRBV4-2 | CASSLGAGLLYEQYF | TGTGCCAGCAGCCTCGGAGCGGGACTACTCTACGAGCAGTACTTC
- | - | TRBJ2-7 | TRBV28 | CARDHEQYF | TGTGCTCGAGACCACGAGCAGTACTTC
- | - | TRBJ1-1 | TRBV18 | CASSPTNTEAFF | TGTGCCAGCTCACCAACAAACACTGAAGCTTTCTTT
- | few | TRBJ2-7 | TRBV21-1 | CASSKLHRGRTPYEQYF | TGTGCCAGCAGCAAATTACACAGGGGGCGCACCCCCTACGAGCAGTACTTC
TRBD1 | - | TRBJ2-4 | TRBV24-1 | CATSEGQGAKNIQYF | TGTGCCACCAGTGAGGGACAGGGGGCCAAAAACATTCAGTACTTC
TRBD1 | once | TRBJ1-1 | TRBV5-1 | CASSLGQGADTEAFF | TGCGCCAGCAGCTTGGGACAGGGTGCCGACACTGAAGCTTTCTTT
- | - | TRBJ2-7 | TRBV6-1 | CASSEDGGRYEQYF | TGTGCCAGCAGTGAAGACGGGGGACGGTACGAGCAGTACTTC
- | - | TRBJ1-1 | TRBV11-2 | CASSLDWGGEAFF | TGTGCCAGCAGCTTAGATTGGGGGGGTGAAGCTTTCTTT
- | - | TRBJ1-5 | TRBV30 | CAWTIGANQPQHF | TGTGCCTGGACGATCGGGGCCAATCAGCCCCAGCATTTT
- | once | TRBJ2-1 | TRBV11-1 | CASSLQSLNEQFF | TGTGCCAGCAGCTTACAGTCCCTCAATGAGCAGTTCTTC
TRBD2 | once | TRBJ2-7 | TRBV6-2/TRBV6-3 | CASSFHIAGVGEQYF | TGTGCCAGCAGTTTCCACATAGCGGGAGTGGGCGAGCAGTACTTC
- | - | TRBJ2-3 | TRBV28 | CASRGTPGTQYF | TGTGCCAGCAGGGGGACTCCTGGTACGCAGTATTTT
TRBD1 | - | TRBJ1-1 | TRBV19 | CASSPDRGLITEAFF | TGTGCCAGTAGTCCCGACAGGGGGCTGATCACTGAAGCTTTCTTT
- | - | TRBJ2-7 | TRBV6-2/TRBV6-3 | CASSRQAAGLLYEQYF | TGTGCCAGCAGCCGGCAGGCAGCGGGTCTGTTATACGAGCAGTACTTC
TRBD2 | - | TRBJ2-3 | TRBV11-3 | CASSPSPSGSVDTQYF | TGTGCCAGCAGCCCATCCCCCAGCGGGAGTGTCGATACGCAGTATTTT
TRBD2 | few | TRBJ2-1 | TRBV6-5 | CASSYSWLAGKNEQFF | TGTGCCAGCAGTTACAGTTGGCTAGCGGGAAAGAATGAGCAGTTCTTC
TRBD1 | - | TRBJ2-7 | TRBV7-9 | CASSRDRDYEQYF | TGTGCCAGCAGCAGAGACAGGGACTACGAGCAGTACTTC
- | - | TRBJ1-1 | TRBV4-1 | CASSRRTANTEAFF | TGCGCCAGCAGCCGCCGGACAGCCAACACTGAAGCTTTCTTT
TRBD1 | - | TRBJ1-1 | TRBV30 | CAWNTGVEAFF | TGTGCCTGGAATACAGGGGTTGAAGCTTTCTTT
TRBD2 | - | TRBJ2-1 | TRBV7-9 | CASGGRAVEQFF | TGTGCCAGCGGGGGGAGGGCCGTTGAGCAGTTCTTC
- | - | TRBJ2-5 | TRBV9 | CASSVGSSRGAQETQYF | TGTGCCAGCAGCGTAGGGTCTTCGAGGGGGGCCCAAGAGACCCAGTACTTC
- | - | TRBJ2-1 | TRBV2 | CASRRLVQNEQFF | TGTGCCAGCAGGAGACTAGTACAAAATGAGCAGTTCTTC
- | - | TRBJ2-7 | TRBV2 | CASSGEPSYEQYF | TGTGCCAGCAGTGGGGAGCCTTCCTACGAGCAGTACTTC
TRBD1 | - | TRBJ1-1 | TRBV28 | CASQGQIMNTEAFF | TGTGCCAGCCAGGGACAGATCATGAACACTGAAGCTTTCTTT
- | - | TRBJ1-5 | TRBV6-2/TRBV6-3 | CASSSKGGPQHF | TGTGCCAGCAGTTCAAAGGGGGGGCCCCAGCATTTT
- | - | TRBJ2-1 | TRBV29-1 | CSAHRTNEQFF | TGCAGCGCCCATAGGACCAATGAGCAGTTCTTC
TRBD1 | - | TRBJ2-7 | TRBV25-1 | CASSFRTGPTYEQYF | TGTGCCAGCAGTTTCAGGACAGGGCCCACCTACGAGCAGTACTTC
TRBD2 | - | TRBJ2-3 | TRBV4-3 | CASSQRGLAGSTDTQYF | TGCGCCAGCAGCCAGAGGGGACTAGCGGGCTCCACAGATACGCAGTATTTT